The sequence of this T cell receptor beta chain was determined in a study of identical twins (dated by TCRdb to about 2016). Broadly, across the study: To test whether fetal clonotypes persist, the study used deep sequencing on TCR alpha and beta repertoires from monozygotic twins, unrelated adults of various ages, and cord blood. To rule out contamination, replicate twin experiments were performed at different times with different library preparation protocols.

Study-level results and caveats: Compared with coincidental sharing between unrelated individuals, an excess of low generation-probability sequences was observed among out-of-frame TCR alpha sequences shared between twins. Fewer insertions were carried by abundant cord blood beta clonotypes, a similar but weaker trend appeared in young adult naive repertoires, and no such trend appeared in memory repertoires. Invariant T cells such as MAIT and iNKT could partly confound zero-insertion analyses, though diverse VJ usage argued against this for most clonotypes. In beta out-of-frame sequences, excess twin sharing was weaker, because having fewer shared sequences lowered the signal-to-noise ratio. Conclusions relied on cross-sectional statistical analysis, since the same donors could not be followed over many years. Recombination models systematically underestimated out-of-frame TCR alpha sharing in monozygotic twins but agreed with sharing between unrelated individuals.

Every donor in the study was a healthy Caucasian. The twin cohort comprised three pairs of female monozygotic twins, all aged about 18 to 30 years. Positive isolation kits from Invitrogen were used to isolate CD4+ and CD8+ T cell populations. This clonotype showed up just a few times. Its specific antigen is unknown. Qualities for individual bases were not recorded, and no much larger clone is one base off. The CDR3, from cysteine to phenylalanine, totals 16 residues. CDR3 DNA only is kept here, 48 bases in frame from base 1. Per the germline V gene, SGHAT is the CDR1 and FQNNGV is the CDR2. Trimming takes 5 bases from V and 2 bases from J, and the germline ends sit 19 bases apart. Preparation of the library involved 5' RACE. TCRdb shows the sequencer as Illumina HiSeq 2000. A universal primer binding site was added through template switching, and the final cDNA carried a unique molecular identifier so that TCR cDNA molecules could be counted accurately. First-strand cDNA for TCR alpha and beta chains was synthesized from specific primers in the conserved constant-segment region. To control for contamination, each cDNA library was double barcoded with a SMART-Mk sample barcode plus Illumina barcodes. TruSeq adapter sequences, together with Illumina sample barcodes, were added in two successive PCR steps. The Illumina HiSeq platform was used with custom primers to sequence TCR alpha and beta cDNA libraries. In the source study's methods: Unique molecular identifiers were extracted from raw reads with MiGEC, and CDR3 positions were determined with MiXCR. Recombination models were inferred per individual with the repgenHMM and IGoR tools using an EM algorithm. The analysis of shared clonotypes was done with the tcR package in R, with sharing normalized by the product of cloneset sizes. To study raw recombination free of thymic and clonal selection effects, out-of-frame nonproductive sequences were analyzed. TCRdb cleaned the public reads at Q25 with fastp, built clones with MiXCR and kept in-frame beta chains. Rows matching on CDR3 protein sequence are summarized as one entry with the most common DNA and genes. TCRdb's processing, not the study's, gives the V and J calls here. This sample is represented by roughly 470,000 distinct CDR3 sequences; 13% to 15% of them were singletons. Approximately 0.98% of the sample belongs to the ten largest clones.

In addition, the sample was reused for a study of yellow fever vaccine responses in identical twins. Taken from the second paper: The T cell response to vaccination in identical twins was reported by the authors to appear partly convergent and partly personalized. Focusing on identical twins, the study followed the T cell clones that responded to the vaccine, and did so with precision.

Sequenced sample: CD4+ T cells sorted from blood. The TCR sequence derives from a woman aged 18-29 years in good health. Here the chain combines TRBV11-2 and TRBJ2-7; the D gene cannot be resolved beyond TRBD1 or TRBD2, each matching 5 bases. The nucleotides are TGTGCCAGCAGCGGGATCAGGGACCCCCTAACCTACGAGCAGTACTTC. Protein translation: CASSGIRDPLTYEQYF.